This TCR beta chain emerged from a study of T cell repertoires in cytomegalovirus infection. This clonotype appeared many times. The CDR3 consists of 14 residues. Germline CDR1 and CDR2: SGHRS and YFSETQ. V lost 4 bases to trimming and J lost 0 bases, with 8 bases between them. MiXCR, applied by TCRdb to the reads, yields one record per CDR3 protein. The table has 200,000 to 250,000 distinct CDR3 sequences, roughly 22% seen once. This receptor was identified in a human donor in good health (CMV status not recorded). Some clones in this sample may be carry-over from other donors' samples. The specimen was CD8+ T cells from PBMCs. The chain couples TRBV5-1 to TRBJ1-3; no definite D call. The CDR3 region has the DNA TGCGCCAGCAGCGAGAGGTCCTCTGGAAACACCATATATTTT. Its protein product is CASSERSSGNTIYF.